This TCR beta chain came from a study of shared clonotypes between healthy human individuals. Sequencing was performed with immunoSEQ multiplex PCR; in TCRdb, only in-frame clones are kept and a portion is missing. The repertoire holds 2 million to 3 million clones, over 85% seen once, with 0.35% to 0.45% in the top ten. CD4+ cells were split into CD45RA+ naive and CD45RA-negative memory subsets. The clonotype comes from a man aged 18 to 29 in good health. Some clones in this sample may be carry-over from other donors' samples. Material for sequencing was naive CD4+ T cells from PBMCs. The subset was: CD45RA+ positively selected.

The chain's CDR3 is CASSLFTWGSYEQYF. In DNA form, the CDR3 reads TGTGCCAGCAGTTTATTCACGTGGGGCTCCTACGAGCAGTACTTC. This chain uses TRBV28 with TRBJ2-7, with D uncertain. Germline CDR1 is MDHEN and CDR2 is SYDVKM. This CDR3 has 15 residues. The ends were cut back, 1 base at V and 0 bases at J, with 10 bases in the middle.